This T cell receptor beta chain was observed in a study of cytotoxic CD8 clonotypes in ibrutinib-treated CLL. Study-wide background: IGHV unmutated under 18; relapsed/refractory 10 to 11; treatment-naive over 14. Study-level results: At progression, clonality fell back toward baseline after rising at ibrutinib response. There were few public clonotypes, and on treatment they contracted or stayed stable.

The data were produced by immunoSEQ multiplex PCR, yet TCRdb's version contains in-frame clones alone and is incomplete. The repertoire consists of hundreds of thousands of clones, with 79% occurring once and the leading ten covering about an eighth. About this clone itself: What it recognizes is unknown.

The source of this sequence is a human donor with chronic lymphocytic leukemia. The source material was PBMCs, sampled after 12 months of ibrutinib treatment.

This CDR3 reads CASSGTSALETQYF. CDR3 nucleotides: TGTGCCAGCAGTGGGACCTCCGCCCTGGAGACCCAGTACTTC. The chain uses TRBV2 and TRBJ2-5, with no clear D. The CDR3 consists of 14 residues. The germline V gene has CDR1 SNHLY and CDR2 FYNNEI. V lost 4 bases and J lost 5, with 14 bases in between.